This TCR beta chain came from a study of OX40 agonist ivuxolimab in advanced cancers. Overall study: Given to patients was ivuxolimab, an agonistic anti-OX40 (CD134) antibody.

Sequencing was performed with immunoSEQ multiplex PCR; in TCRdb, only in-frame clones are kept and a portion is missing. The data show just over 60,000 clones, with approximately 89% seen just once and approximately 11% held by the top ten. Germline-derived CDR1 and CDR2 are MNHEY and SMNVEV (reference sequence). The germline V and J ends were trimmed by 6 bases and 8 bases, with 7 bases remaining between them. CDR3 size: 11 residues. Patients with a history of autoimmune disease or on systemic immunosuppression were excluded. Study findings and constraints: By week 6 at 0.1 to 3.0 mg/kg, blood CD4+ and CD8+ T cells had expanded clonally.

Comments on this clone: Its cognate antigen is unknown.

This TCR was sampled from an adult with an advanced solid tumor such as melanoma, head and neck, liver or kidney cancer. The source material was CD4+ or CD8+ T cells sorted from blood, sampled in a trial of the OX40 agonist ivuxolimab. The chain links TRBV27 to TRBJ1-4; D perhaps matches TRBD1 (5 bases). This CDR3 is CASRKGEKLFF. The CDR3 DNA reads as TGTGCCAGCAGAAAGGGGGAAAAACTGTTTTTT.